These 26 T cell receptor beta chains were sequenced from one sample in a study of cytomegalovirus exposure and HLA in healthy donors. In the PCR, 60 Vbeta and 13 Jbeta primers were used. Profiled with immunoSEQ multiplex PCR; TCRdb holds only in-frame clones, not every one. The table records 150,000 to 200,000 clones, 70% to 85% of them present only once. Sample: PBMCs. These receptor sequences come from a man in his late teens or twenties in good health and CMV-seronegative.

This clone turned up a few times. The chain has TRBV5-1 and TRBJ2-2, with TRBD2 matching 7 bases. Germline CDR1 is SGHRS and CDR2 is YFSETQ. There are 16 residues in the CDR3. V was pared by 2 bases and J by 5 bases, with 9 bases of the junction left unmatched. The chain's CDR3 is CASSFIGLEGTGELFF. The CDR3 bases are TGCGCCAGCAGCTTTATTGGACTAGAAGGTACCGGGGAGCTGTTTTTT. Drawing the rest from reference TRBV5-1 and TRBJ2-2, the complete variable domain is KAGVTQTPRYLIKTRGQQVTLSCSPISGHRSVSWYQQTPGQGLQFLFEYFSETQRNKGNFPGRFSGRQFSNSRSEMNVSTLELGDSALYLCASSFIGLEGTGELFFGEGSRLTVL.

This chain connects TRBV7-8 to TRBJ2-3; D might be TRBD2 (5 bases). Germline V gene data show CDR1 as SGHVS and CDR2 as FQNEAQ. V was shortened by 1 base and J by 6 bases, with 11 bases between the two germline ends. The CDR3 has 14 residues. Written as DNA, the CDR3 is TGTGCCAGCAGCTTAGGAGGGTCGGGGGATACGCAGTATTTT. Amino acid sequence: CASSLGGSGDTQYF.

The chain carries TRBV11-1 and TRBJ2-7; possible D gene TRBD2, 6 bases. CDR1 is SGHAT and CDR2 is FQDESV in the germline V gene (reference sequence). V lost 6 bases and J 1 base, leaving 10 bases between the germline ends. There are 13 residues in the CDR3. CDR3 sequence: CASSRLASYEQYF. CDR3 coding DNA: TGTGCCAGCAGTCGCCTAGCGTCCTACGAGCAGTACTTC. The whole variable domain, remainder taken from reference TRBV11-1 and TRBJ2-7, is EAEVAQSPRYKITEKSQAVAFWCDPISGHATLYWYRQILGQGPELLVQFQDESVVDDSQLPKDRFSAERLKGVDSTLKIQPAELGDSAMYLCASSRLASYEQYFGPGTRLTVT.

This chain uses TRBV18 with TRBJ1-1, with a tentative D call TRBD1 (5 bases). Germline assignment: CDR1 KGHSH and CDR2 LQKENI. Trimming pared 8 bases from V and 0 bases from J, leaving 16 bases between. The CDR3 runs 15 residues. The CDR3 nucleotides are TGTGCCAGCACTCTGACAGATACCTTGAACACTGAAGCTTTCTTT. Translated, it gives CASTLTDTLNTEAFF.

The V call is TRBV4-2, the J call TRBJ2-1, with 8 bases fitting TRBD2. Germline CDR1 is LGHNA and CDR2 is YNFKEQ. The CDR3 totals 17 residues. Unmatched junction bases numbered 12, after V lost 1 base and J lost 7 bases. The CDR3 region is CASSQAVGGGRQNEQFF. The CDR3, as DNA: TGTGCCAGCAGCCAAGCCGTGGGGGGCGGGAGGCAGAATGAGCAGTTCTTC.

The chain uses TRBV7-2 and TRBJ1-5, with D unresolved. V lost 5 bases and J lost 11, with 13 bases in between. Germline V lookup: CDR1 SGHTA, CDR2 FQGNSA. This CDR3 is built from 12 residues. The DNA for the CDR3 is TGTGCCAGCAGCACTGAATGGTCGACCCAGCATTTT. This encodes CASSTEWSTQHF.

A single count supports this clone. The gene calls are TRBV9 and TRBJ2-7; 8 bases are shared with TRBD2. CDR1 SGDLS and CDR2 YYNGEE come from the germline V gene. The CDR3 covers 14 residues. V lost 4 bases to trimming and J lost 6 bases; unmatched junction nucleotides: 9. DNA for the CDR3: TGTGCCAGCAGCACCCAGTCAAGCGGGGGCGAGCAGTACTTC. Its protein is CASSTQSSGGEQYF.

The gene calls are TRBV4-2 and TRBJ2-2, with unresolved D. The CDR3 runs 16 residues. V was trimmed by 1 base and J by 6 bases, leaving 15 bases between them. CDR1 is LGHNA, CDR2 YNFKEQ, per germline. The CDR3 sequence is CASSQVFASIAGELFF. The CDR3 coding sequence is TGTGCCAGCAGCCAAGTGTTCGCTAGTATCGCCGGGGAGCTGTTTTTT.

In its sample, this clone was seen once. The rearrangement links TRBV5-6 to TRBJ2-7; 9 bases line up with TRBD2. Germline V gives CDR1 SGHDT, CDR2 YYEEEE. This CDR3 is built from 13 residues. V gave up 2 bases and J gave up 5 bases; unmatched junction bases: 2. The CDR3 DNA reads as TGTGCCAGCAGCTTTGCTAGCGGGAACGAGCAGTACTTC. This translates into CASSFASGNEQYF.

This chain joins TRBV2 and TRBJ2-7, with 13 bases lining up with TRBD2. CDR1 is SNHLY and CDR2 is FYNNEI in the germline V gene. Trimming took 6 bases from V and 7 from J; bases not matched to a gene: 6. There are 14 residues in the CDR3. The CDR3, as DNA: TGTGCCAGCAGCCGACTAGCGGGGGGTCAAGAGCAGTACTTC. This codes for CASSRLAGGQEQYF.

The chain links TRBV9 to TRBJ2-7; 7 positions agree with TRBD1. V lost 4 bases and J lost 2; bases outside the gene matches: 9. The CDR3 is 15 residues long. Germline V gene sequence: CDR1 SGDLS, CDR2 YYNGEE. CDR3 residues: CASSSGDRATYEQYF. For the CDR3, the DNA is TGTGCCAGCAGCAGCGGCGACAGGGCTACCTACGAGCAGTACTTC.

This chain connects TRBV6-5 to TRBJ2-5; D remains unclear. With 6 bases removed from V and 4 bases from J, the gap between germline ends came to 12 bases. This CDR3 comprises 13 residues. From germline, CDR1 is MNHEY and CDR2 SVGAGI. Here the CDR3 DNA reads TGTGCCAGCAGGTCAATGGGCCGAGAGACCCAGTACTTC. Translation gives CASRSMGRETQYF.

CDR3 loop: CASSIKRLAGVNEQFF. The CDR3 bases are TGTGCCAGTAGTATTAAGCGACTAGCGGGGGTCAATGAGCAGTTCTTC. The chain employs TRBV19 and TRBJ2-1, with 12 bases fitting TRBD2. Germline V lookup: CDR1 LNHDA, CDR2 SQIVND (reference sequence). The CDR3 loop spans 16 amino acids. V lost 3 bases and J lost 6; bases outside the gene matches: 6.

V usage is TRBV11-3 and J usage is TRBJ2-1; D is perhaps TRBD2 (6 bases). The CDR3 is 13 residues long. From germline, CDR1 is SGHNT and CDR2 YENEEA. Trimming removed 5 bases from V and 5 bases from J, with 10 bases in between. CDR3: CASSRDSDNEQFF. The CDR3 DNA is TGTGCCAGCAGCCGGGACTCAGACAATGAGCAGTTCTTC.

The V gene is TRBV7-2, the J gene TRBJ1-5; D remains ambiguous. Trimming took off 3 bases at V and 3 bases at J, with 9 bases between the two ends. The CDR3 extends over 14 amino acids. Germline values: CDR1 SGHTA, CDR2 FQGNSA. The CDR3 nucleotides are TGTGCCAGCAGCTTCAAGGGAGCCAATCAGCCCCAGCATTTT. Amino acid sequence: CASSFKGANQPQHF. The full variable domain, rest sourced from reference TRBV7-2 and TRBJ1-5, is GAGVSQSPSNKVTEKGKDVELRCDPISGHTALYWYRQSLGQGLEFLIYFQGNSAPDKSGLPSDRFSAERTGGSVSTLTIQRTQQEDSAVYLCASSFKGANQPQHFGDGTRLSIL.

The chain combines TRBV10-2 with TRBJ1-1, with 9 positions matching TRBD1. The CDR3 contains 13 residues. The germline gives CDR1 WSHSY, CDR2 SAAADI. The junction had 3 bases not matched to a gene; V was cut back by 8 bases and J by 2 bases. CDR3 nucleotide sequence: TGCGCCAGCCGGGACAGGGCAAACACTGAAGCTTTCTTT. It encodes CASRDRANTEAFF.

The chain joins TRBV19 to TRBJ1-5; D perhaps matches TRBD1 (5 bases). The ends were cut back, 6 bases at V and 0 bases at J, with 18 bases in the middle. CDR1 is LNHDA and CDR2 is SQIVND in the germline V gene (reference sequence). This CDR3 contains 17 residues. The CDR3 reads CASRSGIDSNSNQPQHF. The CDR3 nucleotides are TGTGCCAGTAGGTCAGGGATCGATAGTAATAGCAATCAGCCCCAGCATTTT. Full variable domain (outside the CDR3, taken from reference TRBV19 and TRBJ1-5): DGGITQSPKYLFRKEGQNVTLSCEQNLNHDAMYWYRQDPGQGLRLIYYSQIVNDFQKGDIAEGYSVSREKKESFPLTVTSAQKNPTAFYLCASRSGIDSNSNQPQHFGDGTRLSIL.

The rearrangement links TRBV6-5 to TRBJ2-5, with 9 bases matching TRBD1. CDR1 and CDR2 from the germline V gene are MNHEY and SVGAGI. The CDR3 contains 15 residues. The V segment lost 6 bases and the J segment 4 bases; nucleotides outside the gene matches: 9. The chain's CDR3 is CASRGGQGEVETQYF. CDR3 DNA sequence: TGTGCCAGCAGGGGGGGACAGGGAGAGGTAGAGACCCAGTACTTC.

The chain uses TRBV6-6 and TRBJ2-2; D is perhaps TRBD1 (5 bases). The CDR3 spans 15 residues. From germline, CDR1 is MNHNY and CDR2 SVGAGI (reference sequence). Trimming pared 2 bases from V and 3 bases from J, leaving 10 bases between. The CDR3 coding sequence is TGTGCCAGCAGTTACGAAGGGGTCGACACCGGGGAGCTGTTTTTT. This gives the protein CASSYEGVDTGELFF.

The genes are TRBV19 and TRBJ2-7, with 13 bases identical to TRBD2. Germline V gene data show CDR1 as LNHDA and CDR2 as SQIVND (reference sequence). The CDR3 runs to 18 residues. Trimming removed 5 bases from V and 2 bases from J; junction bases left unmatched: 12. The CDR3 nucleotides are TGTGCCAGTAGTGGATCGGGACTAGCGGGACCCATTCCCTACGAGCAGTACTTC. It specifies CASSGSGLAGPIPYEQYF.

This chain links TRBV2 with TRBJ2-2, with 11 bases aligning to TRBD2. The germline V gene has CDR1 SNHLY and CDR2 FYNNEI. The CDR3 loop spans 16 amino acids. The J segment lost 2 bases and the V segment lost 6 bases, leaving 5 bases of the junction unmatched. The CDR3 DNA reads as TGTGCCAGCAGGGCCGGGACTAGCGGCAACACCGGGGAGCTGTTTTTT. It codes for CASRAGTSGNTGELFF.

This chain connects TRBV19 to TRBJ2-7, with D unresolved. The CDR3 consists of 15 residues. Germline CDR1 is LNHDA and CDR2 is SQIVND (reference sequence). The V and J ends lost 1 base and 1 base respectively, with 11 bases between them. This CDR3 reads CASSIVTDGSYEQYF. The CDR3 DNA reads TGTGCCAGTAGTATAGTTACAGACGGTTCCTACGAGCAGTACTTC.

V and J are TRBV5-8 and TRBJ2-1, with a weak D call TRBD2 (6 bases). This CDR3 spans 16 amino acids. Germline CDR1 is SGHTS and CDR2 is YDEGEE. V lost 7 bases and J lost 1, with 18 bases in between. In DNA, the CDR3 is TGTGCCAGCCAGCCGTGGGGGGAGTGGTCCTACAATGAGCAGTTCTTC. Its protein product is CASQPWGEWSYNEQFF.

The chain uses TRBV4-2 and TRBJ2-7, with 9 nucleotides matching TRBD2. Germline values: CDR1 LGHNA, CDR2 YNFKEQ. The junction had 13 bases not matched to a gene; V was cut back by 4 bases and J by 3 bases. The length of the CDR3 is 17 residues. This CDR3 reads CASSPGVAGETYYEQYF. The CDR3 bases are TGTGCCAGCAGCCCGGGGGTAGCGGGAGAGACCTACTACGAGCAGTACTTC.

This rearrangement joins TRBV19 to TRBJ2-1; 13 bases line up with TRBD2. V trimming: 3 bases; J trimming: 15 bases; junction bases outside the gene matches: 11. The germline V gene has CDR1 LNHDA and CDR2 SQIVND (reference sequence). This CDR3 comprises 15 residues. The CDR3 sequence: CASSMTSGGYSDAFF. The CDR3 nucleotides are TGTGCCAGTAGTATGACTAGCGGGGGGTACTCCGATGCGTTCTTC.

V usage is TRBV28 and J usage is TRBJ2-5; 11 nucleotides match TRBD1. Trimming at V came to 5 bases and at J to 5 bases, leaving 13 bases not matched to a gene. CDR3 length equals 17 residues. Looked up from germline, CDR1 is MDHEN and CDR2 is SYDVKM. The CDR3, as DNA: TGTGCCAGCAGTACACGGACAGGGGGCCCTGCACAGGAGACCCAGTACTTC. This translates into CASSTRTGGPAQETQYF.